Shown below are 13 T cell receptor beta chains from a single sample sequenced in a study of Graves' ophthalmopathy and Graves' hyperthyroidism. Amplification targeted the TCR beta CDR3 regions, with RNA transcripts as the source material. Second-round multiplex PCR came after a first-round RT-PCR that employed HTBI primers. TCRdb independently ran MiXCR on the multiplex PCR reads; one entry per CDR3 protein. This table holds roughly 500,000 distinct CDR3 sequences, roughly an eighth found once. Sequenced sample: blood. The receptors derive from a woman in her thirties with Graves' ophthalmopathy.

This clonotype was picked up a small number of times. Mismatch with germline at one junction end may stem from a read error. The chain recombines TRBV13 with TRBJ1-2; possibly TRBD1 for D (5 bases). Germline assignment: CDR1 PRHDT and CDR2 FYEKMQ (reference sequence). The CDR3 consists of 17 residues. CDR3 protein: CAGSTWTPKGSVDGYTF. CDR3 nucleotides: TGTGCCGGCAGCACCTGGACACCAAAAGGGTCGGTAGATGGCTACACCTTC.

The sample holds many counts of this clonotype. The CDR3 reads CASSAGNTPQHF. In DNA form, the CDR3 reads TGTGCCAGCAGCGCGGGCAACACGCCCCAGCATTTT. The chain recombines TRBV12-3 or TRBV12-4 with TRBJ1-5; no definite D call. V was shortened by 6 bases and J by 9 bases, with 12 bases between the two germline ends. The CDR3 loop spans 12 amino acids.

This clonotype was recorded at least ten times. This chain uses TRBV28 with TRBJ2-7; 7 positions match TRBD1. The CDR3 is 15 amino acids. J was trimmed by 3 bases and V by 6 bases; bases with no gene match: 11. Germline V gene lookup returns CDR1 MDHEN and CDR2 SYDVKM. The CDR3 DNA is TGTGCCAGCAGCCCGGACAGGACACTCCTCTACGAGCAGTACTTC. It translates to CASSPDRTLLYEQYF. Complete variable domain (other parts from reference TRBV28 and TRBJ2-7): DVKVTQSSRYLVKRTGEKVFLECVQDMDHENMFWYRQDPGLGLRLIYFSYDVKMKEKGDIPEGYSVSREKKERFSLILESASTNQTSMYLCASSPDRTLLYEQYFGPGTRLTVT.

This clonotype was found a few times. The gene calls are TRBV20-1 and TRBJ2-7; D is ambiguous. From germline, CDR1 is DFQATT and CDR2 SNEGSKA (reference sequence). Between the trimmed V and J ends, which lost 6 bases and 4 bases, there was a span of 19 bases. The CDR3 is 14 residues long. The CDR3 coding sequence is TGCAGTGCCATTGGGTGGGAAAGGGATTACGAGCAGTACTTC. This encodes CSAIGWERDYEQYF.

This clonotype occurred a few times. With a much larger clone just one base away, this may be a read error. The V and J genes are TRBV6-2 or TRBV6-3 and TRBJ1-2; D perhaps matches TRBD1 (6 bases). The CDR3 totals 15 residues. In germline, CDR1 is MNHEY, CDR2 SVGEGT. This CDR3 reads CAGSYPPQGTYGYTF. In nucleotides, the CDR3 is TGTGCCGGCAGTTACCCCCCGCAGGGGACCTATGGCTACACCTTC.

The chain carries TRBV18 and TRBJ1-2, with TRBD1 matching over 7 bases. The CDR3 consists of 15 residues. V dropped 3 bases and J dropped 8; count of bases not matched to a gene: 12. Germline loops: CDR1 KGHSH, CDR2 LQKENI. The CDR3 DNA follows: TGTGCCAGCTCACCCCGACAGGGTGGTCATGAGGGCTACACCTTC. Translating gives CASSPRQGGHEGYTF.

This clonotype was picked up many times. The CDR3 sequence: CASSGSGTPETQYF. For the CDR3, the DNA is TGTGCCAGCAGCGGGAGCGGGACCCCGGAGACCCAGTACTTC. The chain is built from TRBV5-6 and TRBJ2-5, with 7 bases lining up with TRBD2. The CDR3 has 14 amino acids. Germline CDR1 is SGHDT and CDR2 is YYEEEE. Trimming at V came to 4 bases and at J to 5 bases, leaving 8 bases not matched to a gene.

Notes on this clonotype: A read error is possible here, since a much larger clone lies one base away. V is TRBV30 and J is TRBJ1-2; D ambiguous. The CDR3 consists of 14 residues. CDR1 GTSNPN and CDR2 SVGIG come from the germline V gene (reference sequence). The V end was cut by 3 bases, the J end by 10 bases, with 21 bases between. The CDR3 DNA reads TGTGCCTGGAGCCTGAAGGGTCTCTCAAGGGACTACACCTTC. It encodes CAWSLKGLSRDYTF.

Many counts were recorded for this clonotype. The V and J genes are TRBV7-2 and TRBJ2-5, with TRBD2 identical over 10 bases. Germline CDR1 is SGHTA and CDR2 is FQGNSA. CDR3 length: 15 amino acids. V was pared by 5 bases and J by 2 bases, with 5 bases of the junction left unmatched. In DNA form, the CDR3 reads TGTGCCAGCAGCCTGGGACTAGCGCTTCAAGAGACCCAGTACTTC. As protein: CASSLGLALQETQYF.

Ten or more counts support this clonotype. J is TRBJ2-5 and V is TRBV12-3 or TRBV12-4; 11 bases match TRBD2. V was pared by 3 bases and J by 0 bases, with 9 bases of the junction left unmatched. The CDR3 consists of 18 residues. The CDR3 sequence is CASSFLTSGEPYQETQYF. CDR3 nucleotide sequence: TGTGCCAGCAGTTTTCTGACTAGCGGGGAGCCTTACCAAGAGACCCAGTACTTC.

This clonotype was observed many times. This chain joins TRBV12-3 or TRBV12-4 and TRBJ1-2; D call uncertain. V dropped 1 base and J dropped 7 bases, with 13 bases sitting between them. The CDR3 runs 14 residues. CDR3 sequence reads: CASSLGVRASGYTF. CDR3 bases: TGTGCCAGCAGTTTAGGGGTACGGGCTAGTGGCTACACCTTC.

The V and J genes are TRBV6-1 and TRBJ2-7; D unclear. The V end lost 1 base, the J end lost 3 bases, and 13 bases lay between the germline ends. The CDR3 consists of 15 residues. The germline gives CDR1 MNHNS, CDR2 SASEGT. The CDR3 sequence is CASSEGRQPGYEQYF. The CDR3 DNA reads TGTGCCAGCAGTGAAGGAAGACAACCCGGCTACGAGCAGTACTTC.

V usage is TRBV7-2 and J usage is TRBJ2-5, with unresolved D. The CDR3 runs 14 residues. The V gene lost 3 bases and the J gene lost 2 bases, with 10 bases spanning the gap. Looked up from germline, CDR1 is SGHTA and CDR2 is FQGNSA. The CDR3 DNA is TGTGCCAGCAGCTTCTTTCCAACACAAGAGACCCAGTACTTC. It yields the protein CASSFFPTQETQYF. The full variable domain, its missing parts supplied by reference TRBV7-2 and TRBJ2-5, is GAGVSQSPSNKVTEKGKDVELRCDPISGHTALYWYRQSLGQGLEFLIYFQGNSAPDKSGLPSDRFSAERTGGSVSTLTIQRTQQEDSAVYLCASSFFPTQETQYFGPGTRLLVL.